A selection of T cell receptor beta chains follows, all from one sample in a study of cytomegalovirus exposure and HLA in healthy donors. Data came from immunoSEQ multiplex PCR; TCRdb stores just in-frame clones and leaves some out. Of under 150,000 clones listed, 65% to 85% are singletons. Material: PBMCs. These receptor sequences come from a young woman in good health and CMV-seropositive. The CDR3 runs from the conserved cysteine through the conserved F or W. A D gene is named only where the DNA matches it firmly. A clone size is listed for some rows: how often the clone was seen (once, few, many), or a class if it is expanded.

D | J | size | V | DNA | CDR3
. | TRBJ2-1 | . | TRBV7-3 | TGTGCCAGCAGCCCGGCGGGGACCAACAATGAGCAGTTCTTC | CASSPAGTNNEQFF
. | TRBJ2-5 | . | TRBV6-5 | TGTGCCAGCAGTTACTCAGAGGGTCGGTACCAAGAGACCCAGTACTTC | CASSYSEGRYQETQYF
. | TRBJ1-2 | . | TRBV4-1 | TGCGCCAGCAGCAATCAGGCAGGCATATCTAACTATGGCTACACCTTC | CASSNQAGISNYGYTF
TRBD2 | TRBJ2-7 | . | TRBV11-3 | TGTGCCAGCAGCTTAGACCCCCAGCGGGGCTCCTACGAGCAGTACTTC | CASSLDPQRGSYEQYF
TRBD1 | TRBJ2-7 | . | TRBV13 | TGTGCCAGCAGCAACGACAGGGGGCTCTCCTACGAGCAGTACTTC | CASSNDRGLSYEQYF
TRBD1 | TRBJ1-2 | . | TRBV12-5 | TGTGCTAGTGGTTTGTCACTTCAGGGGGCCCACAATGGCTACACCTTC | CASGLSLQGAHNGYTF
. | TRBJ1-3 | . | TRBV7-9 | TGTGCCAGCAGAATGAGGACAGCCGGAAACACCATATATTTT | CASRMRTAGNTIYF
. | TRBJ1-1 | few | TRBV19 | TGTGCCAGTAGTATCGACAGATGGAACACTGAAGCTTTCTTT | CASSIDRWNTEAFF
TRBD2 | TRBJ2-7 | . | TRBV14 | TGTGCCAGCAGCCAAGCAGCGGGAGCCTACGAGCAGTACTTC | CASSQAAGAYEQYF
TRBD1 | TRBJ1-1 | . | TRBV11-3 | TGTGCCAGCAGCGGGGGACAGTACACTGAAGCTTTCTTT | CASSGGQYTEAFF
TRBD1 | TRBJ1-2 | . | TRBV28 | TGTGCCAGCAGGCCCGGACAGGGGGCCTTTGGCTACACCTTC | CASRPGQGAFGYTF
TRBD2 | TRBJ2-7 | . | TRBV9 | TGTGCCAGCAGCGGACTAAAAGCGGGGGCCTACGAGCAGTACTTC | CASSGLKAGAYEQYF
TRBD2 | TRBJ2-7 | few | TRBV6-1 | TGTGCCAGCAGTTCCGAAGCGGGAAATAGCAACGAGCAGTACTTC | CASSSEAGNSNEQYF
. | TRBJ1-2 | . | TRBV6-5 | TGTGCCAGCAGTTACGGCGGGTTATACTATGGCTACACCTTC | CASSYGGLYYGYTF
TRBD2 | TRBJ2-4 | once | TRBV13 | TGTGCCAGCAGCTTAGGTAGCGGGGGAGCCAAAAACATTCAGTACTTC | CASSLGSGGAKNIQYF
TRBD2 | TRBJ2-5 | few | TRBV5-1 | TGCGCCAGCAGCTTGGTGCAGGGAGGGGCAGAGACCCAGTACTTC | CASSLVQGGAETQYF
. | TRBJ2-3 | . | TRBV6-4 | TGTGCCAGCAGTACACAGCGCACAGATACGCAGTATTTT | CASSTQRTDTQYF
. | TRBJ2-7 | . | TRBV5-1 | TGCGCCAGCAGCTGGTCTGGGGGCCAACTACCGAGGGAGCAGTACTTC | CASSWSGGQLPREQYF
TRBD2 | TRBJ2-3 | . | TRBV6-4 | TGTGCCAGCAGTAAGCGGGGATCCACAGATACGCAGTATTTT | CASSKRGSTDTQYF
. | TRBJ1-5 | . | TRBV4-1 | TGCGCCAGCAGCCAAGAGCCCCAGGCCTATAGCAATCAGCCCCAGCATTTT | CASSQEPQAYSNQPQHF
TRBD2 | TRBJ2-3 | . | TRBV7-3 | TGTGCCAGCAGCCTATATAGCGGGGGGGACACAGATACGCAGTATTTT | CASSLYSGGDTDTQYF
. | TRBJ1-6 | . | TRBV5-6 | TGTGCCAGCAGCTTGCGTTGGTGGAAGGGAGATAATTCACCCCTCCACTTT | CASSLRWWKGDNSPLHF
TRBD2 | TRBJ2-3 | once | TRBV2 | TGTGCCAGCAGTGAAGACCTAGCGGGGGCATCAGATACGCAGTATTTT | CASSEDLAGASDTQYF
. | TRBJ2-7 | once | TRBV2 | TGTGCCAGCAGTGAAGCGCTTCGGCCAGGCGAGCAGTACTTC | CASSEALRPGEQYF
. | TRBJ2-7 | . | TRBV7-9 | TGTGCCAGCAGCCACGGGACTGGGATCTACGAGCAGTACTTC | CASSHGTGIYEQYF
TRBD1 | TRBJ1-5 | . | TRBV19 | TGTGCCAGTAGAGAGAGAGGGGGCGTTCAGCCCCAGCATTTT | CASRERGGVQPQHF
TRBD2 | TRBJ2-3 | . | TRBV4-2 | TGTGCCAGCAGCCCACTAGCGGGGGGGACAGATACGCAGTATTTT | CASSPLAGGTDTQYF